Each of the 30 T cell receptor beta chains below was sequenced from the same sample in a study of Graves' ophthalmopathy and Graves' hyperthyroidism. Amplified TCR beta CDR3 regions were obtained using RNA transcripts as template. First-round RT-PCR relied on HTBI primers, and a second-round multiplex PCR came next. One entry per CDR3 protein, called by TCRdb with MiXCR from the multiplex PCR reads. The sample lists approximately 380,000 distinct CDR3 sequences; 20% to 25% were seen once. What was sequenced was peripheral blood. These TCRs come from a young woman with stable Graves' hyperthyroidism.

V is TRBV4-1 and J is TRBJ1-3; 7 bases match TRBD1. This CDR3 region has 16 residues. J lost 0 bases, V lost 5 bases, and 7 bases had no gene match. Germline CDR1 is MGHRA and CDR2 is YSYEKL. CDR3 protein: CASSFGGTASGNTIYF. The CDR3 nucleotides are TGCGCCAGCAGCTTTGGAGGGACAGCCTCTGGAAACACCATATATTTT.

This clonotype showed up many times. V gene TRBV5-1 combines with J gene TRBJ1-2, with D maybe TRBD1 (5 bases). Germline CDR1 SGHRS, CDR2 YFSETQ. The germline V and J ends were trimmed by 2 bases and 6 bases, with 11 bases remaining between them. The CDR3 has 13 amino acids. CDR3 sequence: CASSFQGRDGYTF. The CDR3 coding sequence is TGCGCCAGCAGCTTCCAGGGCCGCGATGGCTACACCTTC.

This clonotype was detected only a few times. This clone may be a read error of a much larger clone one base away. As the CDR3 is not closed by the conserved phenylalanine or tryptophan, this likely results from a read error. The rearrangement joins TRBV4-2 to TRBJ2-7; 12 bases are a match to TRBD2. The ends lost 2 bases at V and 3 bases at J; junction bases unmatched: 8. The CDR3 runs 17 residues. Germline V gene sequence: CDR1 LGHNA, CDR2 YNFKEQ. CDR3 loop: CASSQLAGGGTGYEQYL. Written as DNA, the CDR3 is TGTGCCAGCAGCCAACTAGCGGGGGGGGGGACCGGCTACGAGCAGTACCTC.

The chain's CDR3 is CSASVGRSYEQYF. DNA of the CDR3: TGCAGTGCTAGTGTAGGCAGATCCTACGAGCAGTACTTC. This sequence joins TRBV20-1 and TRBJ2-7, with D hard to call. Germline V gene sequence: CDR1 DFQATT, CDR2 SNEGSKA (reference sequence). The V end lost 3 bases, the J end lost 1 base, and 10 bases lay between the germline ends. This CDR3 spans 13 amino acids.

This clonotype has a count of ten or more. The chain couples TRBV5-1 to TRBJ1-1; 7 bases are shared with TRBD1. CDR1 is SGHRS, CDR2 YFSETQ, per germline. After removal of 3 bases from V and 3 bases from J, the junction contained 8 bases not matched to a gene. CDR3 length: 15 amino acids. CDR3 in DNA: TGCGCCAGCAGCTCGACAGGGAATCTTGACACTGAAGCTTTCTTT. It yields the protein CASSSTGNLDTEAFF.

A few counts support this clonotype. A much bigger clone sits one base away, suggesting this may be a read error. This sequence joins TRBV29-1 and TRBJ2-2; possible D gene TRBD2, 7 bases. CDR3 length equals 14 residues. Germline lookup yields CDR1 SQVTM and CDR2 ANQGSEA. CDR3 in DNA: TGCAGCGTCCGTCTCGGGGGGCGAACCGGGGAGCTGTGTTTT. This sequence encodes CSVRLGGRTGELCF.

The chain links TRBV27 to TRBJ1-2, with TRBD1 matching 7 bases. Germline V gene sequence: CDR1 MNHEY, CDR2 SMNVEV (reference sequence). The CDR3 consists of 14 residues. V shed 4 bases and J 8 bases; nucleotides not matched to a gene: 10. This chain's CDR3 is CASSSRQGIGGYTF. The CDR3 DNA reads TGTGCCAGCAGTTCGAGACAGGGAATAGGGGGCTACACCTTC.

There are many counts of this clonotype. CDR3: CASGPGITYEQYF. The CDR3 DNA follows: TGTGCCAGCGGGCCAGGAATCACCTACGAGCAGTACTTC. This chain uses TRBV6-5 with TRBJ2-7; D call uncertain. V was shortened by 8 bases and J by 2 bases, with 13 bases between the two germline ends. The germline V gene has CDR1 MNHEY and CDR2 SVGAGI. The CDR3 spans 13 residues.

The sample holds many counts of this clonotype. The chain employs TRBV14 and TRBJ1-3; D call uncertain. This CDR3 contains 14 residues. Germline V gene sequence: CDR1 SGHDN, CDR2 FVKESK. Trimming stripped 2 bases from V and 4 bases from J, with 9 bases between. CDR3 sequence: CASSQTWEGNTIYF. CDR3 coding DNA: TGTGCCAGCAGCCAAACTTGGGAAGGAAACACCATATATTTT.

This clonotype has at least ten counts. This sequence joins TRBV19 and TRBJ1-5, with 7 bases lining up with TRBD1. Losses at the gene ends were 8 bases for V and 0 bases for J; bases not matched to a gene: 16. The CDR3 sequence is 18 residues long. CDR1 is LNHDA, CDR2 SQIVND, per germline (reference sequence). The CDR3 protein is CASCDHQGTAYSNQPQHF. For the CDR3, the DNA is TGTGCCAGTTGCGACCACCAAGGGACAGCGTATAGCAATCAGCCCCAGCATTTT.

There are many counts of this clonotype. This chain uses TRBV2 with TRBJ1-3; D gene unclear. The CDR3 consists of 15 residues. The V gene's germline CDR1 is SNHLY and CDR2 FYNNEI. The V end was cut by 4 bases, the J end by 0 bases, with 10 bases between. The CDR3 loop reads CASSGQASSGNTIYF. In nucleotides, the CDR3 is TGTGCCAGCAGTGGGCAGGCTAGCTCTGGAAACACCATATATTTT.

This clonotype was detected ten times or more. The CDR3 bases are TGCAGTGCAAATCCGAGCGGGGTCCTCTACGAGCAGTACTTC. Encoded protein: CSANPSGVLYEQYF. This chain uses TRBV20-1 with TRBJ2-7; TRBD2 matches 7 bases. In germline, CDR1 is DFQATT, CDR2 SNEGSKA (reference sequence). Trimming took 6 bases from V and 3 from J; bases not matched to a gene: 11. The CDR3 is 14 residues long.

This clonotype was seen repeatedly, ten times or more. CDR3 region: CASSPTVIYGYTF. The DNA for the CDR3 is TGTGCCAGCAGCCCAACGGTTATTTATGGCTACACCTTC. The rearrangement joins TRBV12-3 or TRBV12-4 to TRBJ1-2; D is unresolved. This CDR3 region has 13 residues. The V end lost 6 bases, the J end lost 5 bases, and 13 bases lay between the germline ends.

The chain couples TRBV12-3 or TRBV12-4 to TRBJ2-7, with D maybe TRBD2 (5 bases). Trimming pared 11 bases from V and 6 bases from J, leaving 11 bases between. The CDR3 is 10 amino acids. The CDR3 sequence is CALAQFEQYF. The DNA of the CDR3 is TGTGCCCTAGCCCAATTCGAGCAGTACTTC.

The table lists this clonotype with a few counts. In DNA form, the CDR3 reads TGTGCCTGCCGCGCGGCAGGTTTAGGCGGCTACACCTTC. Translation: CACRAAGLGGYTF. V usage is TRBV30 and J usage is TRBJ1-2; D is undetermined. With 6 bases removed from V and 8 bases from J, the gap between germline ends came to 19 bases. Germline assignment: CDR1 GTSNPN and CDR2 SVGIG (reference sequence). The CDR3 has 13 residues. Using reference TRBV30 and TRBJ1-2 for the parts outside the CDR3, the full variable domain is SQTIHQWPATLVQPVGSPLSLECTVEGTSNPNLYWYRQAAGRGLQLLFYSVGIGQISSEVPQNLSASRPQDRQFILSSKKLLLSDSGFYLCACRAAGLGGYTFGSGTRLTVV.

This clonotype appeared many times. The rearrangement joins TRBV6-1 to TRBJ2-6; no firm D call. In germline, CDR1 is MNHNS, CDR2 SASEGT. Trimming left V 2 bases short and J 4 bases short, with 12 bases between. The CDR3 sequence is 16 residues long. DNA of the CDR3: TGTGCCAGCAGTGAATACGCTAGGGCGGGGGCCAACGTCCTGACTTTC. It specifies CASSEYARAGANVLTF.

The rearrangement uses TRBV12-3 or TRBV12-4 and TRBJ2-5; weak D call: TRBD2 (6 bases). Trimming pared 4 bases from V and 7 bases from J, leaving 16 bases between. The CDR3 runs 14 residues. The CDR3 is CASSSLAVYGTQYF. The CDR3 nucleotides are TGTGCCAGCAGTTCCTTAGCGGTGTACGGGACCCAGTACTTC.

This clonotype was seen a few times. The J gene is TRBJ2-7, the V gene TRBV7-9, with 8 bases matching TRBD1. V gave up 5 bases and J gave up 6 bases; unmatched junction bases: 9. The CDR3 contains 14 residues. Germline V lookup: CDR1 SEHNR, CDR2 FQNEAQ (reference sequence). CDR3 loop: CASSTWTGYAEQYF. In DNA form, the CDR3 reads TGTGCCAGCAGCACCTGGACAGGGTATGCCGAGCAGTACTTC.

DNA for the CDR3: TGCAGTGCTTCCGGGACAGGCTCCGGGACTAACTATGGCTACACCTTC. Its protein product is CSASGTGSGTNYGYTF. The chain carries TRBV20-1 and TRBJ1-2, with 8 nucleotides matching TRBD1. V lost 5 bases to trimming and J lost 0 bases; unmatched junction nucleotides: 11. The CDR3 runs 16 residues. Germline assignment: CDR1 DFQATT and CDR2 SNEGSKA (reference sequence).

This clonotype was detected many times. The V and J genes are TRBV6-2 or TRBV6-3 and TRBJ2-7; D is possibly TRBD1 (6 bases). CDR3 length: 13 residues. Germline loops: CDR1 MNHEY, CDR2 SVGEGT. The germline V and J ends were trimmed by 2 bases and 3 bases, with 8 bases remaining between them. CDR3 residues: CASSYEGVYEQYF. The CDR3 DNA sequence: TGTGCCAGCAGTTACGAGGGGGTCTACGAGCAGTACTTC.

This clonotype was counted between two and nine times. Without the conserved terminal phenylalanine or tryptophan, this CDR3 likely stems from a read error. The DNA is left out, because the CDR3 cannot be placed on it with certainty; the CDR3 is given as TCRdb lists it. The genes are TRBV12-3 or TRBV12-4 and TRBJ1-1. Ends included, the CDR3 has 13 residues. The CDR3 here is CASSRERLAEACL.

This clonotype showed up many times. The chain has TRBV7-3 and TRBJ2-2; 13 bases line up with TRBD2. The CDR3 has 17 amino acids. Germline V CDR1 and CDR2: SGHTA, FQGTGA. J gave up 5 bases and V 2 bases, and 5 bases lay outside the gene matches. This chain's CDR3 is CASSLSTGLAGTGELFF. The CDR3 nucleotides are TGTGCCAGCAGCTTATCAACGGGACTAGCGGGAACCGGGGAGCTGTTTTTT.

This clonotype was recorded once. This rearrangement joins TRBV29-1 to TRBJ2-7; D is perhaps TRBD1 (5 bases). The CDR3 has 13 residues. Germline V gene sequence: CDR1 SQVTM, CDR2 ANQGSEA. V lost 5 bases, J lost 0 bases, and 11 bases lay in between. CDR3 DNA sequence: TGCAGCGTTCTGGACACATACTCCTACGAGCAGTACTTC. It codes for CSVLDTYSYEQYF.

There are many counts of this clonotype. This chain uses TRBV10-3 with TRBJ1-2; D possibly corresponds to TRBD1 (5 bases). V was clipped by 6 bases and J by 3 bases, with 20 bases between them. The CDR3 has 16 residues. Germline-derived CDR1 and CDR2 are ENHRY and SYGVKD. CDR3 nucleotide sequence: TGTGCCATCAGCTCAAGGAGGGGCGGTGAGGACTATGGCTACACCTTC. Amino acids: CAISSRRGGEDYGYTF.

This clonotype was seen at least ten times. V usage is TRBV28 and J usage is TRBJ1-1; weak D call: TRBD1 (5 bases). Looked up from germline, CDR1 is MDHEN and CDR2 is SYDVKM. This CDR3 spans 14 amino acids. V was cut by 7 bases and J by 4 bases, with 16 bases left in between. The CDR3 DNA follows: TGTGCCAGCAAGCTCAGGGAGTCACGCACTGAAGCTTTCTTT. It yields the protein CASKLRESRTEAFF.

This clonotype showed up many times. This sequence joins TRBV14 and TRBJ1-1; D remains ambiguous. CDR3 length: 13 residues. V lost 4 bases and J lost 3, with 9 bases in between. The germline V gene has CDR1 SGHDN and CDR2 FVKESK. CDR3 sequence: CASSPWVDTEAFF. The CDR3 nucleotides are TGTGCCAGCAGCCCCTGGGTGGACACTGAAGCTTTCTTT. The full variable domain, its missing parts supplied by reference TRBV14 and TRBJ1-1, is EAGVTQFPSHSVIEKGQTVTLRCDPISGHDNLYWYRRVMGKEIKFLLHFVKESKQDESGMPNNRFLAERTGGTYSTLKVQPAELEDSGVYFCASSPWVDTEAFFGQGTRLTVV.

The chain is built from TRBV6-1 and TRBJ1-6; D is uncertain. Trimming removed 0 bases at V and 7 bases at J, with 10 bases between. Germline V gives CDR1 MNHNS, CDR2 SASEGT. CDR3 length: 15 residues. CDR3: CASSEATTPNSPLHF. In nucleotides, the CDR3 is TGTGCCAGCAGTGAAGCAACCACCCCAAATTCACCCCTCCACTTT.

This clonotype has at least ten counts. The V call is TRBV6-1, the J call TRBJ1-2; D is unclear. The length of the CDR3 is 13 residues. CDR1 is MNHNS and CDR2 is SASEGT in the germline V gene. Deletions cut 7 bases from V and 7 bases from J, with 16 bases between. The DNA of the CDR3 is TGTGCCAGCATCCTCGTTTGGTCGCTTGGCTACACCTTC. It yields the protein CASILVWSLGYTF.

Regarding this clonotype: This sequence may be a read error, since a much larger clone differs from it by one base. V gene TRBV6-1 combines with J gene TRBJ2-5, with 8 bases identical to TRBD1. Trimming cost V 8 bases and J 2 bases; bases outside gene matches: 10. The CDR3 has 15 amino acids. Germline-derived CDR1 and CDR2 are MNHNS and SASEGT. CDR3 nucleotides: TGTGCCAGCTCACCTCCAGGGGGCATACAAGAGACCCAGTACTTC. Protein product: CASSPPGGIQETQYF.

The sample holds many counts of this clonotype. The J gene is TRBJ2-7, the V gene TRBV28; 7 bases map to TRBD1. The length of the CDR3 is 13 residues. Germline V CDR1 and CDR2: MDHEN, SYDVKM. V lost 2 bases to trimming and J lost 12 bases; unmatched junction nucleotides: 10. The CDR3 sequence is CASSLTQGVYWYF. CDR3 sequence (DNA): TGTGCCAGCAGTTTAACCCAGGGGGTGTATTGGTACTTC.